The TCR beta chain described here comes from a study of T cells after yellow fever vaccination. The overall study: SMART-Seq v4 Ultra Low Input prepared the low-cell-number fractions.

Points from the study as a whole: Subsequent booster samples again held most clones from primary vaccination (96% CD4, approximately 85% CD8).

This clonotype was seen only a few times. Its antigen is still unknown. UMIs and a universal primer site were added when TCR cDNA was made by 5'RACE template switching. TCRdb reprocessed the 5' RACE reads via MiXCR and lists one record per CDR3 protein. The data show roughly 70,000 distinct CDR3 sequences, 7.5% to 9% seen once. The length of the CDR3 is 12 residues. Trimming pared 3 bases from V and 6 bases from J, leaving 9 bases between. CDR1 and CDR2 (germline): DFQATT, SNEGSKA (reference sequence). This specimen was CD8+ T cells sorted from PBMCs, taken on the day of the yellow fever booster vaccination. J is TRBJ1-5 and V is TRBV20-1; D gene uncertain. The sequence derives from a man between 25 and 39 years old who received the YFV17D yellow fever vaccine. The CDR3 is CSASVGGQPQHF. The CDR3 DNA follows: TGCAGTGCTAGCGTGGGCGGTCAGCCCCAGCATTTT.